A single sample gave rise to the 7 T cell receptor beta chains below, sequenced in a study of control samples from healthy donors and cancer patients. Using immunoSEQ multiplex PCR, the repertoire was profiled, and TCRdb retains in-frame clones only, with some absent. The data contain over 150,000 clones, almost 90% of them singletons. The specimen sequenced was blood. These TCRs come from a woman aged 45-60 years in good health.

The chain recombines TRBV5-4 with TRBJ2-3; 8 bases match TRBD2. V shed 4 bases and J 0 bases; nucleotides not matched to a gene: 13. The CDR3 is 18 residues long. The germline gives CDR1 SGHNT, CDR2 YYREEE (reference sequence). The CDR3 coding sequence is TGTGCCAGCAGCCGGGCGGTAGCGGGGCTTACTAGCACAGATACGCAGTATTTT. It codes for CASSRAVAGLTSTDTQYF.

The genes are TRBV12-1 and TRBJ2-3; the tabulated D call, TRBD1, remains unverified against the DNA. TRBV12-1 is recorded as a pseudogene. The CDR3 runs to 17 residues. The CDR3 DNA reads as TGTGCCAGCAGCTTTGGCGGGGGACAGGATCGGACAGATACGCAGTATTTT. Translating it yields CASSFGGGQDRTDTQYF.

This clone appeared a few times. The chain uses TRBV28 and TRBJ2-1, with no clear D. This CDR3 is 11 amino acids long. Germline assignment: CDR1 MDHEN and CDR2 SYDVKM. The chain's CDR3 is CAAFSYNEQFF. In nucleotides, the CDR3 is TGTGCGGCTTTTAGCTACAATGAGCAGTTCTTC.

The rearrangement uses TRBV9 and TRBJ2-7, with D possibly TRBD1 on 5 matching bases. The V gene's germline CDR1 is SGDLS and CDR2 YYNGEE. Trimming shortened V by 7 bases and J by 5 bases, and 13 bases separated the two germline ends. This CDR3 contains 12 residues. As DNA, the CDR3 is TGTGCCAGCGGCGACAGTAGGAACGAGCAGTACTTC. Its translation is CASGDSRNEQYF.

The chain recombines TRBV9 with TRBJ1-6; 7 nucleotides match TRBD1. Germline lookup yields CDR1 SGDLS and CDR2 YYNGEE. The CDR3 is 15 residues long. Trimming at V came to 3 bases and at J to 4 bases, leaving 4 bases not matched to a gene. The CDR3 coding sequence is TGTGCCAGCAGCGCCGAGGGACAGTATAATTCACCCCTCCACTTT. This codes for CASSAEGQYNSPLHF.

The chain joins TRBV7-2 to TRBJ2-7; TRBD1 is a possible D gene (6 bases). Germline assignment: CDR1 SGHTA and CDR2 FQGNSA. The V end was cut by 5 bases, the J end by 4 bases, with 9 bases between. The CDR3 extends over 12 amino acids. The CDR3 DNA is TGTGCCAGCAGCCCTGGACAGTACGAGCAGTACTTC. This sequence encodes CASSPGQYEQYF.

The chain has TRBV5-1 and TRBJ1-1; TRBD1 is a possible D gene (6 bases). The CDR3 contains 15 residues. Trimming stripped 3 bases from V and 0 bases from J, with 12 bases between. Germline CDR1 and CDR2: SGHRS and YFSETQ. The CDR3 sequence: CASSWDTTLNTEAFF. The CDR3 nucleotides read TGCGCCAGCAGCTGGGACACGACTTTGAACACTGAAGCTTTCTTT.